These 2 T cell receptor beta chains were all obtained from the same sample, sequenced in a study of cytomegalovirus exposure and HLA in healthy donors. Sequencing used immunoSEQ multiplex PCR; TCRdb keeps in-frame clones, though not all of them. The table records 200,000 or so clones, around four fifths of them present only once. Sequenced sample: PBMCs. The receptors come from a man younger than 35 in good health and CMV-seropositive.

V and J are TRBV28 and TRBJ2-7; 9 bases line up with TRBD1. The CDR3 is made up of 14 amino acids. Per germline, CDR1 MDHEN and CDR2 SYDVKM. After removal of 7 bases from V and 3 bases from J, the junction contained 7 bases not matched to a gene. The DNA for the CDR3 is TGTGCCAGCACGCCCGGGACAGGGTTCTACGAGCAGTACTTC. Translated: CASTPGTGFYEQYF.

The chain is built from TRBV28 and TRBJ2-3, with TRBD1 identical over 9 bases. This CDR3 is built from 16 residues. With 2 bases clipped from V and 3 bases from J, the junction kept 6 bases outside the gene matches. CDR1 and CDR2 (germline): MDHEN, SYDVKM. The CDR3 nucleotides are TGTGCCAGCAGTTTACTACGGGACAGGGCGACAGATACGCAGTATTTT. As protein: CASSLLRDRATDTQYF.